These T cell receptor beta chains were read from a single sample in a study of spatial heterogeneity in lung cancer. TCRdb reprocessed the 5' RACE reads with MiXCR, giving one entry per CDR3 protein. Among just over 70,000 distinct CDR3 sequences listed, over 7% were seen once. This sample comprised PBMCs, obtained at follow-up. These receptors came from a female donor with early-stage non-small cell lung cancer. The conserved cysteine and the conserved F or W are not part of the CDR3 here. Fields, in order: V gene, CDR3 protein.

TRBV5-6 | ASSRPGLRDYGYT
TRBV20-1 | SARDAGSDFSPLH
TRBV4-1 | ASSQGTPRETQY
TRBV21-1 | ASSPRPNNEQF
TRBV29-1 | SVDGGPDNQPQH
TRBV7-3 | ASSLTGGLADYNEQF
TRBV7-9 | ASRQTGRDGYT
TRBV10-1 | ASSEGSTSGRAY
TRBV5-1 | ASSLGGRTEAF
TRBV10-3 | AIASNQGHTNTEAF
TRBV12-3/TRBV12-4 | ASSGRGRGLYEQY
TRBV2 | ASKGTGNNQPQH
TRBV12-3/TRBV12-4 | ASSREGAGELF